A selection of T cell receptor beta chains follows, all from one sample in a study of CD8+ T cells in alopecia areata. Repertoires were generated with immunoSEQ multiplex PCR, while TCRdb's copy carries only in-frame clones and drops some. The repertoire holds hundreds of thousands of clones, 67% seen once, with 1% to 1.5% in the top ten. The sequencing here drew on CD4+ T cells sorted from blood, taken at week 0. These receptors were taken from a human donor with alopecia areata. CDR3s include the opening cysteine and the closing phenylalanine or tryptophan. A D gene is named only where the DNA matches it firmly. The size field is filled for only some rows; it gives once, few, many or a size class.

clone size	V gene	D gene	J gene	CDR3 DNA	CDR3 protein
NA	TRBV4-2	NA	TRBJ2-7	TGTGCCAGCAGCCACCGGGGGCGGAAGAACGAGCAGTACTTC	CASSHRGRKNEQYF
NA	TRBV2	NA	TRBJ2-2	TGTGCCAGCAGACCCGACACGAACACCGGGGAGCTGTTTTTT	CASRPDTNTGELFF
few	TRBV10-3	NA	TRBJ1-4	TGTGCCAGCAGTTACGGGACAACTAATGAAAAACTGTTTTTT	CASSYGTTNEKLFF
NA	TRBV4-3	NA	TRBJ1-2	TGCGCCAGCAGCCAAGATGCCAGGGATTATTATGGCTACACCTTC	CASSQDARDYYGYTF
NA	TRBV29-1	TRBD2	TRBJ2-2	TGCAGCGTTGAACGACGAGCGGGGGGGAACACCGGGGAGCTGTTTTTT	CSVERRAGGNTGELFF
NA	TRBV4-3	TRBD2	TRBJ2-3	TGCGCCAGCTCCCGGGGCGGGGGGACAGATACGCAGTATTTT	CASSRGGGTDTQYF
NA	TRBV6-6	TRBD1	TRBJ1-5	TGTGCCAGCAGTTATCAGGGGGTGCATCAGCCCCAGCATTTT	CASSYQGVHQPQHF
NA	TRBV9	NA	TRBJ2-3	TGTGCCAGCAGAGAGGGACCCACAGATACGCAGTATTTT	CASREGPTDTQYF
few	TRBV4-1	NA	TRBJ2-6	TGCGCCAGCAGCCAAGATTCGGTAGGGGCTGGGGCCAACGTCCTGACTTTC	CASSQDSVGAGANVLTF
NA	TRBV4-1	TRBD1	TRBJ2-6	TGCGCCAGCAGCCGAGTACAGGGGGCCTCTGGGGCCAACGTCCTGACTTTC	CASSRVQGASGANVLTF
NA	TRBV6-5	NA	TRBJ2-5	TGTGCCAGCAGTTACTCGGTAGGGGAGACCCAGTACTTC	CASSYSVGETQYF
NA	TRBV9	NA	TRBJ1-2	TGTGCCAGCAGCGTAGCAGGGGACTATGGCTACACCTTC	CASSVAGDYGYTF
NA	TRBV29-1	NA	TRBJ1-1	TGCAGCGTTGCGTACACTGAAGCTTTCTTT	CSVAYTEAFF
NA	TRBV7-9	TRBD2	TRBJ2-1	TGTGCCAGCAGCTTAGACACTAGCGGGGCATACAATGAGCAGTTCTTC	CASSLDTSGAYNEQFF
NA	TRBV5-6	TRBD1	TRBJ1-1	TGTGCCAGCAGCTTGAGATCTGGGACAGGGGTAACTGAAGCTTTCTTT	CASSLRSGTGVTEAFF
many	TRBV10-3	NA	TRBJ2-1	TGTGCCATCAGTGAACAGGGCAATGAGCAGTTCTTC	CAISEQGNEQFF
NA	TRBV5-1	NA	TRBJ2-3	TGCGCCAGCAGCCCCATTCCCAACACAGATACGCAGTATTTT	CASSPIPNTDTQYF
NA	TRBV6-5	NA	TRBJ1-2	TGTGCCAGCACTCTCACGGGAGGGGGGTATGGCTACACCTTC	CASTLTGGGYGYTF
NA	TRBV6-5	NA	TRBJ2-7	TGTGCCAGCAGTGCGACCGGGAAATCCTACGAGCAGTACTTC	CASSATGKSYEQYF
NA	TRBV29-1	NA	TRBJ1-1	TGCAGCGCCCTGGAGGCAGGGGAAGCTTTCTTT	CSALEAGEAFF
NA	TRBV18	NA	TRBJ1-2	TGTGCCAGCTCACCACAAGCGGCTGGCTACACCTTC	CASSPQAAGYTF
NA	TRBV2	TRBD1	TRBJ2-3	TGTGCCAGAGGGACAGGGAATAAGCCAGATACGCAGTATTTT	CARGTGNKPDTQYF
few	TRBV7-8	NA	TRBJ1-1	TGTGCCAGCAGCCCGGCCTCTGGGAACACTGAAGCTTTCTTT	CASSPASGNTEAFF
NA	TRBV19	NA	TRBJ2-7	TGTGCCAGTAGTACCCCCGGGAATACGTTCGAGCAGTACTTC	CASSTPGNTFEQYF
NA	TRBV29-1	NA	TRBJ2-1	TGCAGCTCCCGTGTGGGATATGAGCAGTTCTTC	CSSRVGYEQFF
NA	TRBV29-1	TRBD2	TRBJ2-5	TGCAGCGTTGAATTGGGGGGGCAAGAGACCCAGTACTTC	CSVELGGQETQYF
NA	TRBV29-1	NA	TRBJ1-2	TGCAGCGTAGCCGGGACTTCCCGACCCTGGTATGGCTACACCTTC	CSVAGTSRPWYGYTF
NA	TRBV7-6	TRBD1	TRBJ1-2	TGTGCCAGCAGCCCCGCCGTTAGACAGGGGGACCTCTACACCTTC	CASSPAVRQGDLYTF
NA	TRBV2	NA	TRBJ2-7	TGTGCCAGCAGGACACGAAACTCCTACGAGCAGTACTTC	CASRTRNSYEQYF
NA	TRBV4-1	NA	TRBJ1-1	TGCGCCAGCAGCCAAGATATAAGATGGGTGAGCACTGAAGCTTTCTTT	CASSQDIRWVSTEAFF
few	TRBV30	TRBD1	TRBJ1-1	TGTGCCTCCGCTCTACAGGGGATGGCTTTCTTT	CASALQGMAFF
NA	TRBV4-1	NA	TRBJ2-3	TGCGCCAGCAGCCCCTCACGCACAGATACGCAGTATTTT	CASSPSRTDTQYF
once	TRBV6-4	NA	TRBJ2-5	TGTGCCAGCAGTGAACCCGGGTCCAGGGTCTACTTC	CASSEPGSRVYF